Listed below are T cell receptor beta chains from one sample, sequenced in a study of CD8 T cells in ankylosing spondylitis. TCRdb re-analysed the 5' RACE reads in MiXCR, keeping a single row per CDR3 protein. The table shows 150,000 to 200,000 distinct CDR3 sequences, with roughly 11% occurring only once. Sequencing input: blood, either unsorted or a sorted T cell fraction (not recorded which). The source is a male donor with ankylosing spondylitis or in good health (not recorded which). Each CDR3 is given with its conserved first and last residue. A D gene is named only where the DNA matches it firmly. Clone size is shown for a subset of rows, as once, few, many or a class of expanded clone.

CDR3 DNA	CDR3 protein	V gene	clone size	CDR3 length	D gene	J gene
TGTGCCAGCAGCCCCTTCACAGATACGCAGTATTTT	CASSPFTDTQYF	TRBV14	many	12	-	TRBJ2-3
TGCAGTGCTAGAGAAATCGGGACAAACCAACCAGATAACACCGGGGAGCTGTTTTTT	CSAREIGTNQPDNTGELFF	TRBV20-1	many	19	-	TRBJ2-2
TGCGCCAGCAGCTTGGAGCCCAGGGGGAGTGCTGAAGCTTTCTTT	CASSLEPRGSAEAFF	TRBV5-1	few	15	TRBD1	TRBJ1-1
TGTGCCAGCATCCAGGGGGGACAGGTGGTCTCGGTGCAGTATTTT	CASIQGGQVVSVQYF	TRBV2	few	15	TRBD1	TRBJ2-3
TGCAGTGCTAGTGCCCCCCCCCGCTACGAGCAGTACTTC	CSASAPPRYEQYF	TRBV20-1	-	13	-	TRBJ2-7
TGCGCCAGCAGCTCAGGGACGGCCGGCGCGCCCCAGCATTTT	CASSSGTAGAPQHF	TRBV5-1	few	14	-	TRBJ1-5
TGTGCCAGCAGTTCGACTAGTTCGGTTGAGCAGTTCTTC	CASSSTSSVEQFF	TRBV12-3/TRBV12-4	many	13	-	TRBJ2-1
TGTGCCAGCAGTCGGGGACTAGCGGGGAGCTCCTACGAGCAGTACTTC	CASSRGLAGSSYEQYF	TRBV27	few	16	TRBD2	TRBJ2-7
TGTGCCAGCAGAACCGGGACTAACAATGAGCAGTTCTTC	CASRTGTNNEQFF	TRBV12-3/TRBV12-4	many	13	TRBD2	TRBJ2-1
TGTGCCAGCAGCAGTAGCGGAGCGAACACCGGGGAGCTGTTTTTT	CASSSSGANTGELFF	TRBV12-3/TRBV12-4	many	15	-	TRBJ2-2
TGTGCCAGCAGCTTAGGGACTAGCGGGGGGGCAGATACGCAGTATTTT	CASSLGTSGGADTQYF	TRBV7-2	few	16	TRBD2	TRBJ2-3
TGCAGTGCAGTGAGCGGGAGCCGGTATGACGAGCAGTACTTC	CSAVSGSRYDEQYF	TRBV20-1	few	14	TRBD2	TRBJ2-7
TGTGCCAGCAGGTCACTAGCGGGGGCCGCCACAGATACGCAGTATTTT	CASRSLAGAATDTQYF	TRBV2	many	16	TRBD2	TRBJ2-3
TGTGCCACCAGCAGCACCGGGACAGGGCTTGAGACCCAGTACTTC	CATSSTGTGLETQYF	TRBV15	-	15	TRBD1	TRBJ2-5
TGTGCCAGCAGGGGGGGGGAGCTGTTTTTT	CASRGGELFF	TRBV12-3/TRBV12-4	many	10	-	TRBJ2-2
TGTGCCAGCAGGTCCGCCCTTGCCCCCGATAGCAATCAGCCCCAGCATTTT	CASRSALAPDSNQPQHF	TRBV12-3/TRBV12-4	many	17	-	TRBJ1-5
TGTGCCAGCAGCGCGTTTGGCGGCAGCTCCTACAATGAGCAGTTCTTC	CASSAFGGSSYNEQFF	TRBV7-9	-	16	-	TRBJ2-1
TGTGCCAGCAGTTCCACAGGGACAAGAGAAAAACTGTTTTTT	CASSSTGTREKLFF	TRBV12-3/TRBV12-4	many	14	-	TRBJ1-4
TGTGCCAGCAGCAAATGTCCTTGGGGGGGTGGAGAGACCCAGTACTTC	CASSKCPWGGGETQYF	TRBV21-1	many	16	-	TRBJ2-5
TGTGCCAGCAGCTTGGAAGGGGTCTATGGCTACACCTTC	CASSLEGVYGYTF	TRBV5-6	many	13	-	TRBJ1-2
TGCGCCAGCAGCTTGGGAGACACGAACACTGAAGCTTTCTTT	CASSLGDTNTEAFF	TRBV5-1	many	14	-	TRBJ1-1
TGCAGTGCTCCGGGGACCTTCTCCTCTGGGGCCAACGTCCTGACTTTC	CSAPGTFSSGANVLTF	TRBV20-1	many	16	-	TRBJ2-6